The clone carrying this T cell receptor beta chain has at least ten counts. What it binds is not known. This sample was included in a study of Graves' ophthalmopathy and Graves' hyperthyroidism. Study-level findings and limits: Blood was where most expanded thyroid clonotypes above 0.001 frequency also turned up.

Germline V gives CDR1 DFQATT, CDR2 SNEGSKA (reference sequence). The V end was cut by 6 bases, the J end by 4 bases, with 12 bases between. This CDR3 is 12 amino acids long. TCR beta CDR3 amplification used RNA transcripts. First-round RT-PCR employed HTBI primers, with a second-round multiplex PCR after it. Each CDR3 protein gets one entry after TCRdb re-called the multiplex PCR reads with MiXCR. The data contain under 400,000 distinct CDR3 sequences, roughly 15% of them seen just once; the ten biggest clones take up 9% to 15%. Every ophthalmopathy donor presented moderate-to-severe activity, CAS ≥3, NOSPECS ≥4 and duration under 3 months.

The genes are TRBV20-1 and TRBJ2-5, with D possibly TRBD2 on 6 matching bases. Material for sequencing was peripheral blood. The clonotype comes from an adult man with Graves' ophthalmopathy. This chain's CDR3 is CSAPGLGETQYF. CDR3 sequence (DNA): TGCAGTGCACCGGGACTTGGAGAGACCCAGTACTTC.